This T cell receptor beta chain was retrieved from a study of T cell responses to AZD1222 COVID-19 vaccine. On the study more broadly: Second doses were pooled across both intervals (about 4 or about 12 weeks). Findings and limits, study-wide: Repertoire sampling occurred only after the peak T cell response.

The protocol was immunoSEQ multiplex PCR, while the TCRdb copy is restricted to in-frame clones and leaves out a portion. The data show about 160,000 clones, with roughly 90% seen just once and roughly 5% held by the top ten. As to this clone: Antigen unknown.

Trimming cost V 6 bases and J 4 bases, with 16 bases left between them. Germline loops: CDR1 MNHEY, CDR2 SMNVEV (reference sequence). This CDR3 has 15 residues. This receptor was identified in an adult in good health. The V and J genes are TRBV27 and TRBJ1-5; D is undetermined. The input for sequencing was peripheral blood, taken on day 0 of AZD1222 vaccination. The CDR3 DNA reads as TGTGCCAGCAGAAGTTTAGGAACAGTGAATCAGCCCCAGCATTTT. It is translated as CASRSLGTVNQPQHF.